This is a list of T cell receptor beta chains from one sample in a study of blood T cell repertoires in COVID-19. The data were produced by immunoSEQ multiplex PCR, yet TCRdb's version contains in-frame clones alone and is incomplete. The data contain roughly 9,400 clones, 70% to 80% of them singletons. The sample consisted of peripheral blood. These receptors were obtained from a human donor in a cohort sampled during active COVID-19. Each CDR3 is given with its conserved first and last residue. The D gene is left open where the match is weak. Clone size is stated in some rows and not others, as once, few, many or a class when expanded.

V gene,clone size,J gene,D gene,CDR3 protein,CDR3 DNA
TRBV2,NA,TRBJ1-1,NA,CASRQGRNTEAFF,TGTGCCAGCAGGCAGGGGAGAAACACTGAAGCTTTCTTT
TRBV2,NA,TRBJ1-6,NA,CASSGPLRENSPLHF,TGTGCCAGCAGTGGCCCTCTGAGGGAAAATTCACCCCTCCACTTT
TRBV7-2,NA,TRBJ1-2,TRBD1,CASTTAGGAEYGYTF,TGTGCCAGCACGACGGCAGGGGGAGCAGAGTATGGCTACACCTTC
TRBV18,NA,TRBJ2-5,NA,CASSPTAFPGETQYF,TGTGCCAGCTCACCAACGGCATTTCCGGGGGAGACCCAGTACTTC
TRBV28,NA,TRBJ2-3,TRBD1,CASRAQGQRTDTQYF,TGTGCCAGCAGAGCACAGGGGCAACGCACAGATACGCAGTATTTT
TRBV6-2/TRBV6-3,NA,TRBJ2-1,NA,CASSLTRGTYNEQFF,TGTGCCAGCAGCCTTACTCGGGGGACCTACAATGAGCAGTTCTTC
TRBV15,NA,TRBJ2-1,NA,CATSRPGSSSYNEQFF,TGTGCCACCAGCAGGCCGGGATCGAGCTCCTACAATGAGCAGTTCTTC
TRBV19,NA,TRBJ1-2,TRBD1,CASSSYTGDRSYYGYTF,TGTGCCAGTAGCTCCTACACCGGGGACAGGAGTTATTATGGCTACACCTTC
TRBV19,NA,TRBJ1-5,NA,CASSRVSQSGPQHF,TGTGCCAGTAGTAGGGTGTCTCAAAGCGGGCCCCAGCATTTT
TRBV19,NA,TRBJ2-7,TRBD1,CASSIYSTGGPYEQYF,TGTGCCAGTAGTATTTATTCCACAGGGGGCCCCTACGAGCAGTACTTC
TRBV5-6,NA,TRBJ1-2,TRBD1,CASSPIRDRVEYGYTF,TGTGCCAGCAGTCCGATCCGGGACAGGGTAGAATATGGCTACACCTTC
TRBV2,NA,TRBJ1-1,NA,CASSEAPHGDTEAFF,TGTGCCAGCAGTGAAGCTCCACACGGGGACACTGAAGCTTTCTTT
TRBV5-6,NA,TRBJ1-4,NA,CASSLSGVREKLFF,TGTGCCAGCAGCTTGTCGGGGGTGAGGGAAAAACTGTTTTTT
TRBV5-4,NA,TRBJ1-2,NA,CASSLPANYGYTF,TGTGCCAGCAGCTTGCCAGCTAACTATGGCTACACCTTC
TRBV7-3,once,TRBJ2-7,TRBD1,CASSPDRVQWHEQYF,TGTGCCAGCAGCCCGGACAGGGTACAATGGCACGAGCAGTACTTC
TRBV5-1,NA,TRBJ2-1,TRBD2,CASSLIRRGGLGDEQFF,TGCGCCAGCAGCTTGATACGGCGGGGGGGCCTGGGTGATGAGCAGTTCTTC
TRBV5-1,NA,TRBJ1-2,TRBD1,CASSWGQGQDGYTF,TGCGCCAGCAGCTGGGGACAGGGGCAGGATGGCTACACCTTC
TRBV5-1,NA,TRBJ2-1,NA,CASSSQDGTYNEQFF,TGCGCCAGCAGCTCCCAGGACGGGACCTACAATGAGCAGTTCTTC
TRBV4-2,few,TRBJ1-4,TRBD1,CASSQADRTGDEKLFF,TGTGCCAGCAGCCAAGCGGATCGGACAGGGGATGAAAAACTGTTTTTT
TRBV9,NA,TRBJ1-2,NA,CASSQEGGYTF,TGTGCCAGCAGCCAAGAGGGTGGCTACACCTTC
TRBV4-1,NA,TRBJ1-2,TRBD1,CASSQDPGQGKYGYTF,TGCGCCAGCAGCCAAGATCCCGGACAGGGGAAATATGGCTACACCTTC
TRBV7-3,NA,TRBJ2-7,TRBD1,CASSLLAGVDRAISYEQYF,TGTGCCAGCAGCTTACTCGCCGGGGTGGACAGGGCCATTTCCTACGAGCAGTACTTC
TRBV28,once,TRBJ1-1,NA,CASTLPVGAVKTAFF,TGTGCCAGCACCCTCCCTGTGGGGGCAGTAAAGACGGCTTTCTTT
TRBV7-8,NA,TRBJ1-1,TRBD1,CASSLLGQKTTEAFF,TGTGCCAGCAGCTTATTGGGACAGAAGACGACTGAAGCTTTCTTT
TRBV6-6,NA,TRBJ1-1,TRBD1,CASSYSDRGAEAFF,TGTGCCAGCAGTTACTCCGACAGGGGAGCTGAAGCTTTCTTT
TRBV27,NA,TRBJ2-7,NA,CASSLTYSYEQYF,TGTGCCAGCAGTTTAACATACTCCTACGAGCAGTACTTC
TRBV28,NA,TRBJ1-1,TRBD1,CASTDDRVGTNTEAFF,TGTGCCAGCACCGACGACAGGGTGGGAACGAACACTGAAGCTTTCTTT
TRBV6-5,once,TRBJ2-3,TRBD1,CATKPRDRGGDTQYF,TGTGCCACCAAACCTCGGGACAGGGGGGGGGATACGCAGTATTTT
TRBV18,NA,TRBJ2-6,NA,CASSREHSGGANVLTF,TGTGCCAGCTCCCGGGAACACTCTGGTGGGGCCAACGTCCTGACTTTC
TRBV20-1,few,TRBJ2-1,TRBD2,CSASSGISYNEQFF,TGCAGTGCTAGTAGCGGGATTTCCTACAATGAGCAGTTCTTC
TRBV9,NA,TRBJ1-2,NA,CASSSAGSNYGYTF,TGTGCCAGCAGCAGCGCGGGGTCTAACTATGGCTACACCTTC
TRBV9,NA,TRBJ2-7,TRBD1,CASSVGGTGSHEQYF,TGTGCCAGCAGCGTAGGGGGGACAGGGTCCCACGAGCAGTACTTC
TRBV5-4,NA,TRBJ2-7,TRBD2,CASSLSGLALVREQYF,TGTGCCAGCAGCTTGTCGGGACTAGCTTTGGTACGGGAGCAGTACTTC
TRBV10-2,NA,TRBJ1-5,NA,CASSDHSWPQHF,TGCGCCAGCAGCGATCATAGTTGGCCCCAGCATTTT
TRBV2,NA,TRBJ2-7,NA,CASSPDRSSYEQYF,TGTGCCAGCAGCCCAGACAGGAGCTCCTACGAGCAGTACTTC
TRBV2,NA,TRBJ1-6,TRBD1,CASRGQGASYNSPLHF,TGTGCCAGCAGGGGACAGGGGGCGTCCTATAATTCACCCCTCCACTTT
TRBV3-1/TRBV3-2,NA,TRBJ2-7,NA,CASSQGGSWGEQYF,TGTGCCAGCAGCCAAGGGGGCTCGTGGGGCGAGCAGTACTTC
TRBV30,NA,TRBJ2-5,TRBD1,CAWSPGQGGGETQYF,TGTGCCTGGAGTCCCGGACAGGGAGGTGGCGAGACCCAGTACTTC
TRBV30,NA,TRBJ2-7,TRBD1,CAWETGGYEQYF,TGTGCCTGGGAGACAGGGGGCTACGAGCAGTACTTC
TRBV18,once,TRBJ1-2,NA,CASSPLDSYGYTF,TGTGCCAGCTCACCACTGGACAGCTATGGCTACACCTTC